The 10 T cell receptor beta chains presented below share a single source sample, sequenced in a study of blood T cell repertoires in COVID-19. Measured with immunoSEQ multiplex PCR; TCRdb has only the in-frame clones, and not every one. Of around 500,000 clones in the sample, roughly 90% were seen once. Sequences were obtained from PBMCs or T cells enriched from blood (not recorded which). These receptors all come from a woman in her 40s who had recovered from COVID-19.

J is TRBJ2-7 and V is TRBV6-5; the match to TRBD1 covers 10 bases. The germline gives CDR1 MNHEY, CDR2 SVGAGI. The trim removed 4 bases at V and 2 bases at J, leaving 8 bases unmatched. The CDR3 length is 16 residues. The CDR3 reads CASSSSGTGAAYEQYF. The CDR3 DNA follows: TGTGCCAGCAGTTCTTCAGGGACAGGGGCAGCCTACGAGCAGTACTTC.

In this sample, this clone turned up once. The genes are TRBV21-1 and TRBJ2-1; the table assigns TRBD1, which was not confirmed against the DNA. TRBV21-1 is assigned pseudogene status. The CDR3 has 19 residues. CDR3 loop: CASIIQPLEGAIGCDEQFF. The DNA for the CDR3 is TGTGCCAGCATCATACAGCCCTTGGAGGGGGCGATTGGTTGTGATGAGCAGTTCTTC.

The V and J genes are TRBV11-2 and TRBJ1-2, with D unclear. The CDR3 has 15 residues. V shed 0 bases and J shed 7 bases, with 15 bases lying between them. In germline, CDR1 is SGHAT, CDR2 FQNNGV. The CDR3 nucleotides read TGTGCCAGCAGCTTAGATCTTGGGGTAGGAGGTGGCTACACCTTC. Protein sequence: CASSLDLGVGGGYTF.

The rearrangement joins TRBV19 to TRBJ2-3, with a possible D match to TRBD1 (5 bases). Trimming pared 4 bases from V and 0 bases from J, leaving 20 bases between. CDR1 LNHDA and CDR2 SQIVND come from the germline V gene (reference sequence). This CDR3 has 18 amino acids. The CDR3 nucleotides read TGTGCCAGTAGTAAGTTTCGGCTGGGGCAGTTGAGCACAGATACGCAGTATTTT. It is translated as CASSKFRLGQLSTDTQYF.

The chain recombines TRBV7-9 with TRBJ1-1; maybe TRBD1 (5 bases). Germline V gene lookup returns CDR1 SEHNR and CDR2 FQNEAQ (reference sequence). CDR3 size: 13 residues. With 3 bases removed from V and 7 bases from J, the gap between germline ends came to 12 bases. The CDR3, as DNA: TGTGCCAGCAGCTTGCAGGGCAGATATGAAGCTTTCTTT. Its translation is CASSLQGRYEAFF.

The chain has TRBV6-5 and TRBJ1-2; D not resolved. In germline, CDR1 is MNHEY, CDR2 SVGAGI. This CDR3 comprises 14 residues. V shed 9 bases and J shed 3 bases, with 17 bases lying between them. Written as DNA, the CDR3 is TGTGCCAGTACCCGGGGAGGGTCGTACTATGGCTACACCTTC. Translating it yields CASTRGGSYYGYTF.

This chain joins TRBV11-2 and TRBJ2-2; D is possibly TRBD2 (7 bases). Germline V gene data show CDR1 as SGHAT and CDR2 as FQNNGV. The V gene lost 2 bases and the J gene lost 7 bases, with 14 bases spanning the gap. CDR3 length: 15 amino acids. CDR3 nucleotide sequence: TGTGCCAGCAGCTTATCCGGGGGGCGAGGCGGGGAGCTGTTTTTT. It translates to CASSLSGGRGGELFF.

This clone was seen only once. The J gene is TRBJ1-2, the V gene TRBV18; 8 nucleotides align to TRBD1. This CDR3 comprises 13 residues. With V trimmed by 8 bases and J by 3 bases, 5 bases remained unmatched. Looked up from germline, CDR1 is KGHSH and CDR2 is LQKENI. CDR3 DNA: TGTGCCAGCGGACAGGGAGGGGACTATGGCTACACCTTC. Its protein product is CASGQGGDYGYTF.

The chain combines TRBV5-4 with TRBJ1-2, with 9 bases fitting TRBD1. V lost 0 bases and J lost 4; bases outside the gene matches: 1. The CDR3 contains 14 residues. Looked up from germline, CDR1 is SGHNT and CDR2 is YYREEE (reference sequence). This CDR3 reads CASSLGGQGYGYTF. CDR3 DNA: TGTGCCAGCAGCTTGGGGGGACAGGGCTATGGCTACACCTTC.

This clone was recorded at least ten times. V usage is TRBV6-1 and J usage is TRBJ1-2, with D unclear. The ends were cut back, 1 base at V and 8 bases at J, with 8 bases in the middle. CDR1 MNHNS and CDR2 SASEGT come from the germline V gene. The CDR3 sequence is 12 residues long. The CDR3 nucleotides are TGTGCCAGCAGTGAAGGGGAGAGAGGCTACACCTTC. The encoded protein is CASSEGERGYTF.